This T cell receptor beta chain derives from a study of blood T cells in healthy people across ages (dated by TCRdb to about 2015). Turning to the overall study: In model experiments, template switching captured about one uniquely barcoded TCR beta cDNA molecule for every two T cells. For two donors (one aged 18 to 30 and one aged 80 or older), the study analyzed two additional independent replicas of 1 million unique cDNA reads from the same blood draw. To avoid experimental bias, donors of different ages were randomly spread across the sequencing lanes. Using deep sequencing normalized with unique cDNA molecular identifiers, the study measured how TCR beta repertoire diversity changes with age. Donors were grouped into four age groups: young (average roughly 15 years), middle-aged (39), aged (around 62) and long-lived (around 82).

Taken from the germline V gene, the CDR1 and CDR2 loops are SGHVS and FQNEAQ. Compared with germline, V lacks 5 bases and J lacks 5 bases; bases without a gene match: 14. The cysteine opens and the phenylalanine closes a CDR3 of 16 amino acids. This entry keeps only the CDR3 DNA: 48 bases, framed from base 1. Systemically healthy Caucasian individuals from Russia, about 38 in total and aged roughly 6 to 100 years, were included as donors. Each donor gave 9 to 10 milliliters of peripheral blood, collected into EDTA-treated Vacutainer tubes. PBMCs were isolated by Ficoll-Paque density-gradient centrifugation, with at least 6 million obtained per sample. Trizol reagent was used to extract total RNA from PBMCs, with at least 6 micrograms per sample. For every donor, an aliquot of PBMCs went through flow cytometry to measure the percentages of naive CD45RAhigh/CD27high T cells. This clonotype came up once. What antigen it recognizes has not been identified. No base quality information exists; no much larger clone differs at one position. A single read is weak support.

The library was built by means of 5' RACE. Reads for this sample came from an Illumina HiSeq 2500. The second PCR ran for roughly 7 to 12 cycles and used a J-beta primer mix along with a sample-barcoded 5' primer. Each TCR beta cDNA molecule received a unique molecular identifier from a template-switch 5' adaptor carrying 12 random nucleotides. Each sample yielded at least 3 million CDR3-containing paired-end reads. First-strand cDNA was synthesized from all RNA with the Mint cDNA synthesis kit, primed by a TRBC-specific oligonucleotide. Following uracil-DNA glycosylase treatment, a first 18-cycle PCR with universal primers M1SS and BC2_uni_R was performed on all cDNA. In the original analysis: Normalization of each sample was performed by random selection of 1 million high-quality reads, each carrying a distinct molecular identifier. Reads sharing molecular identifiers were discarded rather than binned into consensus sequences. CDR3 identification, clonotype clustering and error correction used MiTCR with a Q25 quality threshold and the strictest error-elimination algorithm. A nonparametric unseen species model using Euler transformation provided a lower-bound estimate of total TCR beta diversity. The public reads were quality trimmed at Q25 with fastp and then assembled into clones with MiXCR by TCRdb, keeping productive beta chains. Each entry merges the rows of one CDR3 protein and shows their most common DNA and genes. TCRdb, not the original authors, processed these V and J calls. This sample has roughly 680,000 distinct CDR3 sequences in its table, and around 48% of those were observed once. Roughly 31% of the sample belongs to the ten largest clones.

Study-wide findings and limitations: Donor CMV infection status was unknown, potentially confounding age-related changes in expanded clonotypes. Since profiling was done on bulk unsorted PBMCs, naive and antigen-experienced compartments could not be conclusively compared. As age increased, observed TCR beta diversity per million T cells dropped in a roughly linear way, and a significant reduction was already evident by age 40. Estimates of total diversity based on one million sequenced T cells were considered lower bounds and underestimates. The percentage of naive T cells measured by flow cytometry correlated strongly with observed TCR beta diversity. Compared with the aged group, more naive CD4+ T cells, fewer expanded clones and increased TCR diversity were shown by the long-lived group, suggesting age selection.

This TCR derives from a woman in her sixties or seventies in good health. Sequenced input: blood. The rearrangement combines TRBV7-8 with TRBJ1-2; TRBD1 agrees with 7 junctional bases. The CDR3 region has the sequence CASSLTSRGRGYGYTF. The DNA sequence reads TGTGCCAGCAGCCTTACCTCTAGGGGCAGGGGGTATGGCTACACCTTC.